The T cell receptor beta chain under discussion was sequenced for a study of cytomegalovirus exposure and HLA in healthy donors. Study findings and constraints: It was reportedly the case that the classifier diagnosed cytomegalovirus status with high specificity and sensitivity. For presence/absence analyses, sequencing depth was assumed to be roughly uniform across donors.

V lost 2 bases and J lost 5, with 10 bases in between. The CDR3 runs to 13 residues. Germline CDR1 is SGHRS and CDR2 is YFSETQ. On this clone: Its antigen is currently unknown.

The PCR was carried out with 60 Vbeta primers and 13 Jbeta primers. TCRdb's table, derived via immunoSEQ multiplex PCR, lists solely in-frame clones and lacks some. The top ten clones hold 0.9% to 1.2% of a sample with about 190,000 clones, around 83% of them seen once. This TCR came from a middle-aged woman in good health and CMV-seronegative. V gene TRBV5-1 combines with J gene TRBJ2-5; the D is unclear. Material: PBMCs. CDR3 in DNA: TGCGCCAGCAGCTTAGGATCTAGGGAGACCCAGTACTTC. Its translation: CASSLGSRETQYF. Supplemented by reference TRBV5-1 and TRBJ2-5, the full variable domain reads KAGVTQTPRYLIKTRGQQVTLSCSPISGHRSVSWYQQTPGQGLQFLFEYFSETQRNKGNFPGRFSGRQFSNSRSEMNVSTLELGDSALYLCASSLGSRETQYFGPGTRLLVL.